This T cell receptor (beta chain) was observed in a study of blood T cell repertoires in COVID-19 (dated by TCRdb to about 2020). With regard to the full study: Collaborator samples came from the United States, Italy and Spain and covered acute and convalescent phases of COVID-19. The prospective study material was composed of cDNA or gDNA derived from T cells, B-cell-depleted T cells, or PBMCs. The dataset comprised deeply sampled blood TCRbeta repertoires from subjects exposed to, actively infected with, or recovered from COVID-19. The repertoires were released in a freely available public database intended as a resource for research on the immune response to SARS-CoV-2. Samples came from the ongoing ImmuneRACE study (first 160 participants) plus 1,254 subjects from 6 global collaborators. Sample metadata almost always included a de-identified subject ID, COVID-19 status, age in years and sex. Where available, HLA class I and class II types were obtained from metadata supplied by the sample provider rather than from assay-based typing.

TCRbeta CDR3 regions were amplified from genomic DNA by means of the immunoSEQ Assay, a bias-controlled multiplex PCR. The paper's processing steps were these. The number of nucleated cells in each sample was estimated by amplification of reference gene primers within the assay. Sequence reads were collapsed and filtered to measure the absolute abundance of every unique TCRbeta CDR3 rearrangement. For each sample, productive Simpson clonality was calculated as the square root of Simpson's diversity index across productive rearrangements. TCRdb took over this immuneACCESS table, retaining in-frame rearrangements with V and J assigned. Such tables are incomplete; in checked studies, under half of the missing clones stem from an unresolved V gene, and the remainder is unexplained. That table supplies the V and J calls and clone size; D and trimming were determined from the DNA. The sample table lists roughly 170,000 clones, around 72% of them with a count of one. The ten largest clonotypes hold 2.5% to 3% of the sample.

Collaborating institutions collected whole blood in K2EDTA tubes following their own protocols. For TCRbeta analysis, collaborators shipped samples in one of three forms: frozen whole blood, isolated PBMCs, or DNA extracted from either of those sample types. General conclusions and limits of the study: Clinical and demographic metadata were provided uncurated, with the amount varying by source and participant.

The germline V and J ends show losses of 0 bases and 6 bases respectively, and no gene match explains 5 bases of the junction. The germline V gene (reference sequence) gives CDR1 as LGHDT and CDR2 as YNNKEL. The CDR3 starts with the cysteine, ends with the phenylalanine, and has 16 residues. Only CDR3 DNA is held: 48 bases, read in frame from base 1. Comments on this clone: It has no known antigen specificity. Base qualities were left out, and no much larger clone turns up one base away.

This TCR came from a woman of 80 years or more with acute or convalescent COVID-19. The V gene is TRBV3-1 (or the pseudogene TRBV3-2) and the J gene is TRBJ2-4; a stretch of 10 junction bases matches TRBD2. Sequences were obtained from peripheral blood. The nucleotide sequence is given as TGTGCCAGCAGCCAAGATCTAGGACTAGCGGTAAACATTCAGTACTTC. Its protein product is CASSQDLGLAVNIQYF.